This T cell receptor (beta chain) was identified during a study of molecular identifiers for immune sequencing clone quantification. In the study overall: Replicate experiments divided RNA from around 20,000 or 100,000 naive CD8 cells into five parts and sequenced four. Study-wide findings and caveats: In CMV-specific effectors, clones above 20 copies held over 98% of molecules; naive, under 1%. Barcode sharing among identical TCR molecules could make large clones appear smaller.

V lost 2 bases to trimming and J lost 2 bases, with 9 bases between them. The CDR3 totals 14 residues. This clonotype was observed at least ten times. As yet, its antigen is unknown. TCRdb passed the PCR reads through MiXCR, listing each CDR3 protein once. The table lists about 320,000 distinct CDR3 sequences, 24% of them singletons. This receptor was identified in a human donor in good health. Some libraries in this study had Jurkat cell RNA spiked in. V and J are TRBV12-3 or TRBV12-4 and TRBJ2-5; TRBD2 is a possible D gene (5 bases). Sequenced sample: naive CD8+ T cells from blood, with Jurkat cell RNA spiked in. This sample's subset: FACS-sorted CD8+CD4-CCR7+CD45RA+ naive T cells. The CDR3 DNA reads TGTGCCAGCAGTTTACTATCGGGACAAGAGACCCAGTACTTC. It codes for CASSLLSGQETQYF.